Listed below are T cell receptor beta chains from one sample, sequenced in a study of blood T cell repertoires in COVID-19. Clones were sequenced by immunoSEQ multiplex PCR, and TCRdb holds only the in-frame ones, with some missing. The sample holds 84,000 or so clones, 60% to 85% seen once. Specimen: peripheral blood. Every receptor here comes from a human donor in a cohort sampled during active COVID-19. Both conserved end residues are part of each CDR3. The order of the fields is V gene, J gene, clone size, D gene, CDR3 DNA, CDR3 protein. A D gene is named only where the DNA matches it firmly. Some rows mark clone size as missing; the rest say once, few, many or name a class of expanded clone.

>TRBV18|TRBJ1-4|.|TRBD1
TGTGCCAGCTCACACGGGACAGGGGGGACTAATGAAAAACTGTTTTTT
CASSHGTGGTNEKLFF
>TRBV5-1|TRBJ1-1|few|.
TGCGCCAGCAGCTTGGGAGGGCAGACCACTGAAGCTTTCTTT
CASSLGGQTTEAFF
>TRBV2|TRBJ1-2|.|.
TGTGCCAGCAGTGAAGGAGATTTCCGGAGGGGAAGGAACTATGGCTACACCTTC
CASSEGDFRRGRNYGYTF
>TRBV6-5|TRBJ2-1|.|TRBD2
TGTGCCAGCAGACGAACTAGCGGACCTTACAATGAGCAGTTCTTC
CASRRTSGPYNEQFF
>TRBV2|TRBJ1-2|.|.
TGTGCCAGCAGACTGCGGGGGGCAGGGGACGTAGTTTCCTATGGCTACACCTTC
CASRLRGAGDVVSYGYTF
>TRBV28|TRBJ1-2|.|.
TGTGCCAGCAGTCTGTATCAACGGGGATTAGATGGCTACACCTTC
CASSLYQRGLDGYTF
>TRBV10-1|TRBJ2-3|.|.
TGCGCCAGCAGTGAAAGCGATAGCACAGATACGCAGTATTTT
CASSESDSTDTQYF
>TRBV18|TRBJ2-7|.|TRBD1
TGTGCCAGCTCGCGGACAGGGTTAACCTACGAGCAGTACTTC
CASSRTGLTYEQYF
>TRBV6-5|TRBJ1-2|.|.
TGTGCCAGCAGCCCAAGGGGAGGGGCTTTGGATGGCTACACCTTC
CASSPRGGALDGYTF
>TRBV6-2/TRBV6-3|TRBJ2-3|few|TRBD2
TGTGCCAGCAGTTCCGAAAGAAGCGGGGGAGACGAGGGGCCAGATACGCAGTATTTT
CASSSERSGGDEGPDTQYF
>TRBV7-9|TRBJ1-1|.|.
TGTGCCAGCAGCTTAGTACAGAACACTGAAGCTTTCTTT
CASSLVQNTEAFF
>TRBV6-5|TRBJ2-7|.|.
TGTGCCAGCAGTTACTTCCGGGGGACGAGCTCCTACGAGCAGTACTTC
CASSYFRGTSSYEQYF
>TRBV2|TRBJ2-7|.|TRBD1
TGTGCCAGCAGTACTGGACAGGGCCAGCCCTACGAGCAGTACTTC
CASSTGQGQPYEQYF
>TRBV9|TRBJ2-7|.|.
TGTGCCAGCAGCGTAGCCGCGGGGACAGTACGGAATCAAAACGAGCAGTACTTC
CASSVAAGTVRNQNEQYF
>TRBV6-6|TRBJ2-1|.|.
TGTGCCAGCAGCCGAACCACGACAGGACTCTCCTACAATGAGCAGTTCTTC
CASSRTTTGLSYNEQFF
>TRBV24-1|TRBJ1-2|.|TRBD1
TGTGCCACCAGTGATTTGCGAGGTCAGGGGGAAGGCTACACCTTC
CATSDLRGQGEGYTF
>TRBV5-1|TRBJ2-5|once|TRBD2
TGCGCCAGCAGCCCGGGACTAGCGGGGAACCAGACCCAGTACTTC
CASSPGLAGNQTQYF
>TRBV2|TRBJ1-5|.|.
TGTGCCAGCAGGCGGGATAGCAATCAGCCCCAGCATTTT
CASRRDSNQPQHF
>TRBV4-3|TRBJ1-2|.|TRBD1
TGCGCCAGCAGCCAAGATTTATTTGGGACAGGGGTGCGGTATGGCTACACCTTC
CASSQDLFGTGVRYGYTF
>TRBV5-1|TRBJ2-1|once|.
TGCGCCAGCAGCTTGACGAGCAATGAGCAGTTCTTC
CASSLTSNEQFF
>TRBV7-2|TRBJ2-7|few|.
TGTGCCAGCAGCTTGCGGTACGGCTCCTACGAGCAGTACTTC
CASSLRYGSYEQYF
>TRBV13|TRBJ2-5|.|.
TGTGCCAGCAGCTTAGTCCCTAGGCAAGAGACCCAGTACTTC
CASSLVPRQETQYF
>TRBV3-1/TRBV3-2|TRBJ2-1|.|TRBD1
TGTGCCAGCAGCCCGACAGGGGACAATATCAATGAGCAGTTCTTC
CASSPTGDNINEQFF
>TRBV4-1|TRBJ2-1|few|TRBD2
TGCGCCAGCAGCCTTGATAGCGGGGGGATTTACAATGAGCAGTTCTTC
CASSLDSGGIYNEQFF
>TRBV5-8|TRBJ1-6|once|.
TGTGCCAGCAGCTTGGTAGGGGGTCCCTTGGATTCACCCCTCCACTTT
CASSLVGGPLDSPLHF
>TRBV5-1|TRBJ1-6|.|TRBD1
TGCGCCAGCAGCTTGGTGGGACAGGGAAATTCACCCCTCCACTTT
CASSLVGQGNSPLHF
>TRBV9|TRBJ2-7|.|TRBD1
TGTGCCAGCAGCAAGGGGGACAGGGGGTTGGAGCAGTACTTC
CASSKGDRGLEQYF
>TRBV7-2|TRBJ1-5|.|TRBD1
TGTGCCAGCAGCAGACAGGGGGCGGACGGTCAGCCCCAGCATTTT
CASSRQGADGQPQHF
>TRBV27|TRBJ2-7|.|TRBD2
TGTGCCAGCAGTTCCGGGACTAGCGGGGTATACGAGCAGTACTTC
CASSSGTSGVYEQYF
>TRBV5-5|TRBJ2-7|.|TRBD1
TGTGCCAGCAGCACGCACGCCGGGACAGGGGGGACCTACGAGCAGTACTTC
CASSTHAGTGGTYEQYF
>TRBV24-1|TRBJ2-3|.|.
TGTGCCACCAGTGATCCGACAGCAGATACGCAGTATTTT
CATSDPTADTQYF
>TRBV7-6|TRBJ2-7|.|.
TGTGCCAGCAGCTTACAGGGGTCTTCCTCCTACGAGCAGTACTTC
CASSLQGSSSYEQYF
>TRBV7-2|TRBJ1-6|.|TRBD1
TGTGCCAGCAGCTTAGCCGGGACAGGGGGGTATTCACCCCTCCACTTT
CASSLAGTGGYSPLHF
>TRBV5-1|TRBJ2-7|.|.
TGCGCCAGCAGGTTTCAGACAGATACTAACTACGAGCAGTACTTC
CASRFQTDTNYEQYF
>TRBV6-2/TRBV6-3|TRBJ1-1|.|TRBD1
TGTGCCAGCAGTTACCCGACAGGGGGAAATACTGAAGCTTTCTTT
CASSYPTGGNTEAFF
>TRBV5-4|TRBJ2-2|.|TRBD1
TGTGCCAGCCAAACCGGGACAGTTAACACCGGGGAGCTGTTTTTT
CASQTGTVNTGELFF
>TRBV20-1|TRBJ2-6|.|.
TGCAGTGCAAGTCGCACAGGGAGCGGGGCCAACGTCCTGACTTTC
CSASRTGSGANVLTF
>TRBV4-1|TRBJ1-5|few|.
TGCGCCAGCAGACAGTCTACAGGGCTCAATCAGCCCCAGCATTTT
CASRQSTGLNQPQHF
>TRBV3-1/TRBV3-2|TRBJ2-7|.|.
TGTGCCAGCAGCCAAGGGGGGCGACTAAATTACGAGCAGTACTTC
CASSQGGRLNYEQYF
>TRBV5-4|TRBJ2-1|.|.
TGTGCCAGCAGCGCCCCTAGCGTTGATGAGCAGTTCTTC
CASSAPSVDEQFF
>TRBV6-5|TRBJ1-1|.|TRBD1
TGTGCCAGCAGTTACTCGATACGGGACAGGGGGGCGGCTTTCTTT
CASSYSIRDRGAAFF
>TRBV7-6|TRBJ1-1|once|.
TGTGCCAGCAGCTCCATTCCAGGGGTGAACACTGAAGCTTTCTTT
CASSSIPGVNTEAFF
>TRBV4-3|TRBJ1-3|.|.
TGCGCCAGCAGTCCGAGTGAACTCGGAAACACCATATATTTT
CASSPSELGNTIYF